This T cell receptor (beta chain) originates from a study of T cell clones after liver transplantation. Study context: As an antigen-independent comparator, third-party-reactive TCRbeta sequences came from pre-transplant mixed lymphocyte reactions.

Turning to this clone: Its specificity is unknown.

Study-wide results and caveats: The donor-reactive repertoire was only partly measurable in two subjects, lacking donor cells. Conclusions were preliminary, with small, heterogeneous patient groups.

Method: immunoSEQ multiplex PCR; TCRdb's copy keeps in-frame clones and lacks some. The repertoire has 40,000 to 65,000 clones, 70% to 85% of them found once; the top ten carry around 8.7%. Trimming shortened V by 6 bases and J by 9 bases, and 16 bases separated the two germline ends. There are 13 residues in the CDR3. The germline V gene has CDR1 SGDLS and CDR2 YYNGEE. Source: CD4+ T cells from blood, taken before liver transplant. The sequence was obtained from a human donor who received a liver transplant. This chain links TRBV9 with TRBJ2-1, with D perhaps TRBD1 or TRBD2 (6 bases each). CDR3 residues: CASNPRGAVEQFF. The CDR3, as DNA: TGTGCCAGCAATCCTAGGGGGGCTGTTGAGCAGTTCTTC.